These 32 T cell receptor beta chains were sequenced from one sample in a study of cytomegalovirus exposure and HLA in healthy donors. In the PCR, 60 Vbeta and 13 Jbeta primers were used. Data came from immunoSEQ multiplex PCR; TCRdb stores just in-frame clones and leaves some out. Among hundreds of thousands of clones listed, around four fifths were seen once. The sequencing sample was made of PBMCs. These receptors all stem from a male donor in good health and CMV-seronegative.

This clone was detected only a few times. This same CDR3 is encoded by further DNA sequences in the sample. This sequence joins TRBV6-5 and TRBJ1-5, with 8 bases aligning to TRBD1. V gave up 6 bases and J gave up 4 bases; unmatched junction bases: 5. This CDR3 contains 14 residues. The germline V gene has CDR1 MNHEY and CDR2 SVGAGI. DNA for the CDR3: TGTGCCAGCAGCCGGACAGGGTTGAATCAGCCCCAGCATTTT. Translation gives CASSRTGLNQPQHF.

This chain uses TRBV11-2 with TRBJ1-1, with 7 bases identical to TRBD1. After removal of 3 bases from V and 2 bases from J, the junction contained 12 bases not matched to a gene. Germline V gives CDR1 SGHAT, CDR2 FQNNGV. The CDR3 consists of 17 residues. The CDR3 spells CASSFLSAGGLNTEAFF. The CDR3 DNA is TGTGCCAGCAGCTTTCTGTCGGCAGGGGGATTAAACACTGAAGCTTTCTTT.

In this sample, this clone turned up once. This rearrangement joins TRBV7-9 to TRBJ2-7; D gene unclear. CDR3 size: 13 residues. Germline lookup yields CDR1 SEHNR and CDR2 FQNEAQ (reference sequence). V was pared by 1 base and J by 2 bases, with 6 bases between. CDR3 sequence reads: CASSLVPTYEQYF. The CDR3 DNA reads TGTGCCAGCAGCTTAGTCCCCACCTACGAGCAGTACTTC. Looking up the rest from reference TRBV7-9 and TRBJ2-7 gives the full variable domain: DTGVSQNPRHKITKRGQNVTFRCDPISEHNRLYWYRQTLGQGPEFLTYFQNEAQLEKSRLLSDRFSAERPKGSFSTLEIQRTEQGDSAMYLCASSLVPTYEQYFGPGTRLTVT.

CDR3 region: CASSPGLAGANIQYF. The CDR3 nucleotides are TGTGCCAGCTCACCAGGACTAGCGGGAGCGAACATTCAGTACTTC. The chain joins TRBV18 to TRBJ2-4, with TRBD2 matching over 13 bases. Germline assignment: CDR1 KGHSH and CDR2 LQKENI. The CDR3 has 15 residues. V trimming: 2 bases; J trimming: 7 bases; junction bases outside the gene matches: 2.

This sequence joins TRBV18 and TRBJ1-1; D is undetermined. V was cut by 2 bases and J by 0 bases, with 4 bases left in between. CDR1 and CDR2 (germline): KGHSH, LQKENI. The CDR3 covers 13 residues. In DNA, the CDR3 is TGTGCCAGCTCACCAACACTGAACACTGAAGCTTTCTTT. Its translation is CASSPTLNTEAFF.

This sequence joins TRBV6-6 and TRBJ2-1; TRBD2 aligns across 8 bases. The CDR3 contains 16 residues. The V gene end was trimmed by 0 bases and the J gene end by 6 bases; junction bases not matched to a gene: 7. CDR1 and CDR2 (germline): MNHNY, SVGAGI (reference sequence). The CDR3 reads CASSYSGTRGSNEQFF. The DNA of the CDR3 is TGTGCCAGCAGTTACTCCGGGACTAGGGGTTCCAATGAGCAGTTCTTC.

The table lists this clone with a few counts. This chain links TRBV19 with TRBJ1-5; 7 bases agree with TRBD1. Looked up from germline, CDR1 is LNHDA and CDR2 is SQIVND (reference sequence). Trimming cost V 3 bases and J 5 bases; bases outside gene matches: 10. This CDR3 spans 16 amino acids. For the CDR3, the DNA is TGTGCCAGTAGTATGAAGGGGGCGAACAGCCATCAGCCCCAGCATTTT. Encoded protein: CASSMKGANSHQPQHF. Supplemented by reference TRBV19 and TRBJ1-5, the full variable domain reads DGGITQSPKYLFRKEGQNVTLSCEQNLNHDAMYWYRQDPGQGLRLIYYSQIVNDFQKGDIAEGYSVSREKKESFPLTVTSAQKNPTAFYLCASSMKGANSHQPQHFGDGTRLSIL.

V is TRBV5-1 and J is TRBJ2-3; 12 nucleotides agree with TRBD2. J was trimmed by 7 bases and V by 1 base; bases with no gene match: 4. CDR1 and CDR2 from the germline V gene are SGHRS and YFSETQ. The CDR3 runs to 15 residues. For the CDR3, the DNA is TGCGCCAGCAGCTTGTTGACTAGCGGGAGCAATACGCAGTATTTT. This translates into CASSLLTSGSNTQYF.

J is TRBJ2-3 and V is TRBV28; 7 positions agree with TRBD2. The CDR3 contains 13 residues. V shed 7 bases and J 2 bases; nucleotides not matched to a gene: 3. Germline CDR1 reads MDHEN; CDR2 reads SYDVKM. The CDR3 DNA sequence: TGTGCCAGCACTAGCGGATCCACAGATACGCAGTATTTT. As protein: CASTSGSTDTQYF.

The CDR3 DNA reads TGTGCCAGCTCACGAATCCCGGGACACCTCGAGAGGGATGGCTACACCTTC. This gives the protein CASSRIPGHLERDGYTF. The genes are TRBV18 and TRBJ1-2; tentatively, D is TRBD1 (6 bases). This CDR3 is 17 amino acids long. Germline values: CDR1 KGHSH, CDR2 LQKENI. V dropped 4 bases and J dropped 6 bases, with 24 bases sitting between them.

The rearrangement joins TRBV7-2 to TRBJ1-1; D is unresolved. Per germline, CDR1 SGHTA and CDR2 FQGNSA. CDR3 length: 13 residues. Trimming stripped 5 bases from V and 5 bases from J, with 12 bases between. CDR3 residues: CASSLGGFTEAFF. In DNA, the CDR3 is TGTGCCAGCAGCCTTGGAGGTTTTACTGAAGCTTTCTTT. Full variable domain (rest looked up from reference TRBV7-2 and TRBJ1-1): GAGVSQSPSNKVTEKGKDVELRCDPISGHTALYWYRQSLGQGLEFLIYFQGNSAPDKSGLPSDRFSAERTGGSVSTLTIQRTQQEDSAVYLCASSLGGFTEAFFGQGTRLTVV.

The J gene is TRBJ2-2, the V gene TRBV11-2; TRBD1 matches 7 bases. The trim removed 6 bases at V and 2 bases at J, leaving 9 bases unmatched. CDR3 length equals 16 residues. Per the germline V gene, CDR1 is SGHAT and CDR2 is FQNNGV. The CDR3: CASRGRDRKNTGELFF. The DNA for the CDR3 is TGTGCCAGCAGGGGCCGGGACAGAAAAAACACCGGGGAGCTGTTTTTT.

This sequence joins TRBV7-9 and TRBJ1-2; no reliable D call. V was pared by 3 bases and J by 4 bases, with 6 bases between. Germline V gene data show CDR1 as SEHNR and CDR2 as FQNEAQ (reference sequence). CDR3 length: 12 residues. The CDR3, as DNA: TGTGCCAGCAGCTTCCCACTCTATGGCTACACCTTC. Encoded protein: CASSFPLYGYTF.

In this sample, this clone turned up a few times. This chain uses TRBV6-5 with TRBJ1-1; D is uncertain. CDR1 and CDR2 from the germline V gene are MNHEY and SVGAGI. The germline V and J ends were trimmed by 0 bases and 0 bases, with 5 bases remaining between them. This CDR3 is built from 14 residues. CDR3 nucleotide sequence: TGTGCCAGCAGTTACTCACAAGTGAACACTGAAGCTTTCTTT. This translates into CASSYSQVNTEAFF.

V and J are TRBV19 and TRBJ1-5, with D unresolved. CDR1 LNHDA and CDR2 SQIVND come from the germline V gene (reference sequence). Between the trimmed V and J ends, which lost 4 bases and 5 bases, there was a span of 9 bases. The CDR3 length is 13 residues. In DNA, the CDR3 is TGTGCCAGTAGTAGTAATGGAGATCAGCCCCAGCATTTT. Translating it yields CASSSNGDQPQHF. The variable domain in full, completed from reference TRBV19 and TRBJ1-5, reads DGGITQSPKYLFRKEGQNVTLSCEQNLNHDAMYWYRQDPGQGLRLIYYSQIVNDFQKGDIAEGYSVSREKKESFPLTVTSAQKNPTAFYLCASSSNGDQPQHFGDGTRLSIL.

The chain combines TRBV2 with TRBJ1-1, with 7 bases that match TRBD1. The V gene's germline CDR1 is SNHLY and CDR2 FYNNEI. CDR3 size: 15 residues. V shed 6 bases and J 3 bases; nucleotides not matched to a gene: 10. As DNA, the CDR3 is TGTGCCAGCAGCCTTACAGGGGCCGGCCACACTGAAGCTTTCTTT. Translating it yields CASSLTGAGHTEAFF.

The V call is TRBV5-4, the J call TRBJ2-1; maybe TRBD1 (5 bases). The CDR3 spans 15 residues. From germline, CDR1 is SGHNT and CDR2 YYREEE (reference sequence). V shed 1 base and J shed 8 bases, with 16 bases lying between them. CDR3 in DNA: TGTGCCAGCAGCTTGTTGTCAGGGCCTCTCTATGAGCAGTTCTTC. Protein sequence: CASSLLSGPLYEQFF.

The rearrangement links TRBV28 to TRBJ2-2; a weak D match, TRBD2 (6 bases). The CDR3 extends over 16 amino acids. V dropped 1 base and J dropped 5 bases, with 14 bases sitting between them. CDR1 is MDHEN and CDR2 is SYDVKM in the germline V gene. The CDR3 nucleotides read TGTGCCAGCAGTTTATTGGGGGGAGAGGGAACCGGGGAGCTGTTTTTT. This encodes CASSLLGGEGTGELFF.

V usage is TRBV7-2 and J usage is TRBJ2-7; 8 bases are a match to TRBD1. V lost 5 bases to trimming and J lost 7 bases; unmatched junction nucleotides: 10. Germline V gene sequence: CDR1 SGHTA, CDR2 FQGNSA. The CDR3 runs to 14 residues. In DNA, the CDR3 is TGTGCCAGCAGCGCTCGGACAGGGTTGGGTGAGCAGTACTTC. Translating it yields CASSARTGLGEQYF. The full variable domain, completed using reference TRBV7-2 and TRBJ2-7, is GAGVSQSPSNKVTEKGKDVELRCDPISGHTALYWYRQSLGQGLEFLIYFQGNSAPDKSGLPSDRFSAERTGGSVSTLTIQRTQQEDSAVYLCASSARTGLGEQYFGPGTRLTVT.

This clone was observed a handful of times. The V and J genes are TRBV6-5 and TRBJ2-7; TRBD1 matches 8 bases. This CDR3 is built from 16 residues. From germline, CDR1 is MNHEY and CDR2 SVGAGI. V lost 0 bases and J lost 2; bases outside the gene matches: 6. The DNA for the CDR3 is TGTGCCAGCAGTTACTCCCCCGGGACAGGCCCCTACGAGCAGTACTTC. Protein product: CASSYSPGTGPYEQYF.

The chain is built from TRBV15 and TRBJ2-1; TRBD2 agrees at 8 bases. V was pared by 0 bases and J by 2 bases, with 6 bases of the junction left unmatched. The CDR3 has 17 residues. In germline, CDR1 is LNHNV, CDR2 YYDKDF (reference sequence). CDR3 loop: CATSRDRAGVPYNEQFF. The CDR3 DNA is TGTGCCACCAGCAGAGATCGAGCGGGAGTCCCCTACAATGAGCAGTTCTTC.

The rearrangement uses TRBV11-2 and TRBJ2-5, with D perhaps matching TRBD2 (6 bases). The CDR3 totals 14 residues. Germline CDR1 reads SGHAT; CDR2 reads FQNNGV. Trimming cost V 2 bases and J 5 bases, with 12 bases left between them. CDR3 residues: CASSLMPGGETQYF. The CDR3 DNA reads as TGTGCCAGCAGCTTAATGCCTGGAGGGGAGACCCAGTACTTC.

The table lists this clone with a count of one. The rearrangement uses TRBV7-8 and TRBJ1-1; 7 nucleotides match TRBD1. Per germline, CDR1 SGHVS and CDR2 FQNEAQ. J lost 6 bases, V lost 5 bases, and 6 bases had no gene match. The CDR3 totals 13 residues. CDR3 amino acids: CASSLDREAEAFF. The CDR3 bases are TGTGCCAGCAGCCTTGACAGGGAGGCTGAAGCTTTCTTT.

J is TRBJ1-5 and V is TRBV19; 7 positions match TRBD1. Germline loops: CDR1 LNHDA, CDR2 SQIVND (reference sequence). J lost 2 bases, V lost 5 bases, and 15 bases had no gene match. The CDR3 has 18 residues. CDR3 bases: TGTGCCAGTAGTTCGGGACAGTTGAAAAAAATCGGCAATCAGCCCCAGCATTTT. Encoded protein: CASSSGQLKKIGNQPQHF.

This clone was recorded a few times. This chain joins TRBV5-6 and TRBJ2-7, with 13 bases aligning to TRBD2. Germline V lookup: CDR1 SGHDT, CDR2 YYEEEE. The CDR3 consists of 15 residues. Losses at the gene ends were 5 bases for V and 2 bases for J; bases not matched to a gene: 4. CDR3 DNA sequence: TGTGCCAGCAGACAGGGACTAGCGGGGACCTACGAGCAGTACTTC. Translated: CASRQGLAGTYEQYF.

This clone was detected once. V usage is TRBV5-5 and J usage is TRBJ2-7; 7 bases align to TRBD1. The germline gives CDR1 SGHKS, CDR2 YYEKEE (reference sequence). Trimming at V came to 5 bases and at J to 4 bases, leaving 6 bases not matched to a gene. The CDR3 has 13 amino acids. DNA of the CDR3: TGTGCCAGCAGGGGACAGAATGATTACGAGCAGTACTTC. This sequence encodes CASRGQNDYEQYF.

The rearrangement uses TRBV6-5 and TRBJ1-4; D unresolved. The CDR3 length is 16 residues. V was pared by 0 bases and J by 6 bases, with 14 bases between. Germline CDR1 is MNHEY and CDR2 is SVGAGI. Here the CDR3 DNA reads TGTGCCAGCAGTTACTCGTGGAGGGTCATTCATGAAAAACTGTTTTTT. Protein: CASSYSWRVIHEKLFF.

This clone was seen just once. The V and J genes are TRBV5-1 and TRBJ2-1, with 10 bases identical to TRBD2. V lost 4 bases and J lost 8; bases outside the gene matches: 15. CDR1 and CDR2 from the germline V gene are SGHRS and YFSETQ. The CDR3 is 17 amino acids. CDR3 coding DNA: TGCGCCAGCAGCCATTGGGGGAGCGGGAGGGGTGGCGATGAGCAGTTCTTC. It specifies CASSHWGSGRGGDEQFF.

This chain links TRBV9 with TRBJ2-3; D gene ambiguous. CDR3 length equals 16 residues. The V end lost 0 bases, the J end lost 2 bases, and 13 bases lay between the germline ends. The V gene's germline CDR1 is SGDLS and CDR2 YYNGEE. CDR3 protein: CASSVDSTRPTDTQYF. The CDR3 region has the DNA TGTGCCAGCAGCGTAGATAGCACCCGCCCCACAGATACGCAGTATTTT.

This clone was seen only a few times. The chain links TRBV5-4 to TRBJ2-1, with 8 bases matching TRBD2. This CDR3 has 15 residues. In germline, CDR1 is SGHNT, CDR2 YYREEE (reference sequence). With V trimmed by 5 bases and J by 6 bases, 10 bases remained unmatched. The DNA of the CDR3 is TGTGCCAGCAGAACCGGGACTAGTGCTTCCAATGAGCAGTTCTTC. Its translation: CASRTGTSASNEQFF. Full variable domain (remainder filled in from reference TRBV5-4 and TRBJ2-1): ETGVTQSPTHLIKTRGQQVTLRCSSQSGHNTVSWYQQALGQGPQFIFQYYREEENGRGNFPPRFSGLQFPNYSSELNVNALELDDSALYLCASRTGTSASNEQFFGPGTRLTVL.

The V and J genes are TRBV5-4 and TRBJ2-5; 15 bases fit TRBD2. The CDR3 covers 17 residues. Losses at the gene ends were 4 bases for V and 5 bases for J; bases not matched to a gene: 9. CDR1 is SGHNT, CDR2 YYREEE, per germline (reference sequence). The CDR3 spells CASSPGLAGGPIETQYF. CDR3 DNA: TGTGCCAGCAGCCCCGGACTAGCGGGAGGGCCGATCGAGACCCAGTACTTC.

This chain uses TRBV6-4 with TRBJ2-6; tentative D call: TRBD2 (5 bases). The germline V gene encodes CDR1 MRHNA and CDR2 SNTAGT. The CDR3 covers 16 residues. Trimming removed 0 bases at V and 1 base at J, with 7 bases between. The CDR3 reads CASSDSRGSGANVLTF. In DNA form, the CDR3 reads TGTGCCAGCAGTGACTCAAGAGGGTCTGGGGCCAACGTCCTGACTTTC.